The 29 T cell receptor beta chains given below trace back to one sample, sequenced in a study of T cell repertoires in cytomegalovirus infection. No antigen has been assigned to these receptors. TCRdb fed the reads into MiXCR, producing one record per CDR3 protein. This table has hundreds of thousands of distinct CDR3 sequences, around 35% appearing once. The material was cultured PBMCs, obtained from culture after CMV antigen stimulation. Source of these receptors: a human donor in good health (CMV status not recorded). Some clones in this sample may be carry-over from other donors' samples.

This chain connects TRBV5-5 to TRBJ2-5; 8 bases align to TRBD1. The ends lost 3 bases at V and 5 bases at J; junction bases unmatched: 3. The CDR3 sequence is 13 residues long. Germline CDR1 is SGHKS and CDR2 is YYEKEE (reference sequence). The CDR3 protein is CASSSRDRETQYF. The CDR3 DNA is TGTGCCAGCAGCTCCCGGGACAGGGAGACCCAGTACTTC.

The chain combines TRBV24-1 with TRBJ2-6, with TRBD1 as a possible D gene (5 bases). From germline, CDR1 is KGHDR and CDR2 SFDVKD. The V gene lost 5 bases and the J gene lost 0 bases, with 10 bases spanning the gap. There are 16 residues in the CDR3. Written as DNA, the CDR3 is TGTGCCACCAGTGGTACAGGTGACTCTGGGGCCAACGTCCTGACTTTC. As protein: CATSGTGDSGANVLTF.

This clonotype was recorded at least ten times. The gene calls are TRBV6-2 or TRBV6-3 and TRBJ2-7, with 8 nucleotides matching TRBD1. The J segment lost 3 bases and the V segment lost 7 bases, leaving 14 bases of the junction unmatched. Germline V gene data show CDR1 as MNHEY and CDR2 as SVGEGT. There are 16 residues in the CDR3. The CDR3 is CASIPTRRDRYYEQYF. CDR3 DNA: TGTGCCAGCATCCCCACACGCCGGGACAGGTACTACGAGCAGTACTTC.

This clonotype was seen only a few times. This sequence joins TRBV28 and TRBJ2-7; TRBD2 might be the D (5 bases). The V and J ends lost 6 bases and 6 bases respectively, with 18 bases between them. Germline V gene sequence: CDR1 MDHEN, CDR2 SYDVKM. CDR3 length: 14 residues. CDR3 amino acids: CASSPAWAEGEQYF. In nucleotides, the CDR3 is TGTGCCAGCAGCCCGGCTTGGGCCGAGGGCGAGCAGTACTTC.

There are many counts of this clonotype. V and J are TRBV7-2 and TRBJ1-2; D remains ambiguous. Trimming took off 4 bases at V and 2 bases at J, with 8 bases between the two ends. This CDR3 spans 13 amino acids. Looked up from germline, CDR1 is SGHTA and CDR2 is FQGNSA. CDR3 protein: CASSWRENYGYTF. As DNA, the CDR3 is TGTGCCAGCAGCTGGAGGGAAAACTATGGCTACACCTTC.

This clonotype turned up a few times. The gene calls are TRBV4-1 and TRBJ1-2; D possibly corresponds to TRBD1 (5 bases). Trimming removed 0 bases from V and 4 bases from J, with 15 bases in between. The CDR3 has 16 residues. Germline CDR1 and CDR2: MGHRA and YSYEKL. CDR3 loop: CASSQDGYSGIYGYTF. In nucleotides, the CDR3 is TGCGCCAGCAGCCAAGATGGCTATTCAGGGATCTATGGCTACACCTTC.

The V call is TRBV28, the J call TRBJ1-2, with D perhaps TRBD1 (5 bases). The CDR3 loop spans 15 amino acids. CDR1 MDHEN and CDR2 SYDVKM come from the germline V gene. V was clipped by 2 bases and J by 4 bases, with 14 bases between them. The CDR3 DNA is TGTGCCAGCAGTTTAGGGGGTAGGGACCTCTATGGCTACACCTTC. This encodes CASSLGGRDLYGYTF.

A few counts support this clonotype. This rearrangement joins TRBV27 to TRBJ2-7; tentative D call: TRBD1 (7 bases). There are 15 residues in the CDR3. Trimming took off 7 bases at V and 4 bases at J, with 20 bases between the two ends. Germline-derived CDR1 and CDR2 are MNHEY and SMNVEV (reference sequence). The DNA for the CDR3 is TGTGCCAGCATCCTCCGAGCGGCAGGGGGGTACGAGCAGTACTTC. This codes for CASILRAAGGYEQYF.

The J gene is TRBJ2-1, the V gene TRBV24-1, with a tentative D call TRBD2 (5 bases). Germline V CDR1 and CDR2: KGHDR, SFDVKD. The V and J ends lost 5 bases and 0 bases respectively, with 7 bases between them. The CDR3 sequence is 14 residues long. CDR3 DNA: TGTGCCACCAGTGGTGGGAGCTCCTACAATGAGCAGTTCTTC. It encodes CATSGGSSYNEQFF.

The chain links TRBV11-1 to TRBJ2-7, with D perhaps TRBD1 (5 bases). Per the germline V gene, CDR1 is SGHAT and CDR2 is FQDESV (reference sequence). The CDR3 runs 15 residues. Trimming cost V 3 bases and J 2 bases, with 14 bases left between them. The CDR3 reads CASSLSILDTYEQYF. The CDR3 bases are TGTGCCAGCAGCTTGAGCATCCTGGACACCTACGAGCAGTACTTC.

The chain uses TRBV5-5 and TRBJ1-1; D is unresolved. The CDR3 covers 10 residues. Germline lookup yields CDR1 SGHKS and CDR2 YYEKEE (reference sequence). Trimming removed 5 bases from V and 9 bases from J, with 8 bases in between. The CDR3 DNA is TGTGCCAGCAGTTCACAGCAAGCTTTCTTT. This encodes CASSSQQAFF.

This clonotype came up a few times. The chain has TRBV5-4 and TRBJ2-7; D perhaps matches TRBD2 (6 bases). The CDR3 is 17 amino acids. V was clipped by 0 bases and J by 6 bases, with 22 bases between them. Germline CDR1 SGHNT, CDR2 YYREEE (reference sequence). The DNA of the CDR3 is TGTGCCAGCAGCTTGGATAGGGGCGGGAATCCGTTGGGCGAGCAGTACTTC. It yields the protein CASSLDRGGNPLGEQYF.

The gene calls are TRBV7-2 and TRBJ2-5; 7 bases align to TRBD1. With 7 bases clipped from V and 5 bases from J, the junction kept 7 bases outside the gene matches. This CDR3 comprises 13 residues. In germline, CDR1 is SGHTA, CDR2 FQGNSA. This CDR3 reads CASNRGQTETQYF. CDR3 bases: TGTGCCAGCAACCGGGGACAGACGGAGACCCAGTACTTC.

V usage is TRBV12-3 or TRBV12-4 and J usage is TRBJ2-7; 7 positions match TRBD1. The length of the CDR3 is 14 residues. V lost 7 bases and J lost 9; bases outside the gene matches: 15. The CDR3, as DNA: TGTGCCAGCACCCACACTTCCAAGGGGGCTCGGCAGTACTTC. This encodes CASTHTSKGARQYF.

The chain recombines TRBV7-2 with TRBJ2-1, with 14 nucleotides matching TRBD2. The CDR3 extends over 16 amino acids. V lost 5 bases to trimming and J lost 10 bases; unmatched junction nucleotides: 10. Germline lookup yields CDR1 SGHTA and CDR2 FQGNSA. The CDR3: CASSPRLAGGPGEQFF. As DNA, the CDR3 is TGTGCCAGCAGCCCTCGACTAGCGGGAGGGCCGGGGGAGCAGTTCTTC.

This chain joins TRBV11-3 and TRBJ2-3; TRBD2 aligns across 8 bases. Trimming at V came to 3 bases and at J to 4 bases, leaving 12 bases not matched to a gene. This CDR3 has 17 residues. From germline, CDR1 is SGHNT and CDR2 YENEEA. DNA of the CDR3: TGTGCCAGCAGCTTCTCGTTGAGCGGGAGCGGTGCAGATACGCAGTATTTT. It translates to CASSFSLSGSGADTQYF. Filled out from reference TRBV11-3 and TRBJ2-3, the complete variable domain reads EAGVVQSPRYKIIEKKQPVAFWCNPISGHNTLYWYLQNLGQGPELLIRYENEEAVDDSQLPKDRFSAERLKGVDSTLKIQPAELGDSAVYLCASSFSLSGSGADTQYFGPGTRLTVL.

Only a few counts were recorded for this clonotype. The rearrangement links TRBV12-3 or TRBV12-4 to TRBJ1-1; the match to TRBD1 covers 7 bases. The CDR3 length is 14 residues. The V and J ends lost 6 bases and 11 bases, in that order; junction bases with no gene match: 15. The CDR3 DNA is TGTGCCAGCAGCCTACAGGGGTTTGGGGTTCGGGCTTTCTTT. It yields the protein CASSLQGFGVRAFF.

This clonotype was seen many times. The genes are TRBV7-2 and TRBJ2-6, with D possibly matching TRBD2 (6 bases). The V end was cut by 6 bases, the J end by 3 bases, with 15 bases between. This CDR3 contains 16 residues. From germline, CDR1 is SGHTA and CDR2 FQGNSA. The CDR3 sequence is CASRSTQGGGANVLTF. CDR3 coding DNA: TGTGCCAGCAGGTCAACCCAGGGAGGTGGGGCCAACGTCCTGACTTTC.

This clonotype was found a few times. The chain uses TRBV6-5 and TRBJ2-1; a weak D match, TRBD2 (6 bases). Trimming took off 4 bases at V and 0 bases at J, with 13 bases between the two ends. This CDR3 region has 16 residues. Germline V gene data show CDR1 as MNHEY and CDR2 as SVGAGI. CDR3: CASSSFRLDSYNEQFF. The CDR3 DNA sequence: TGTGCCAGCAGTTCTTTCCGACTAGACTCCTACAATGAGCAGTTCTTC.

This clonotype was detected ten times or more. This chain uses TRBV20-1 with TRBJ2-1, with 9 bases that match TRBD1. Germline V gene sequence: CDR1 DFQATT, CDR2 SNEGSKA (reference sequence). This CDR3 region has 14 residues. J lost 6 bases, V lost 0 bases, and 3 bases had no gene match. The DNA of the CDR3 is TGCAGTGCTAGAGAGGGGACAGGGCTCAATGAGCAGTTCTTC. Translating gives CSAREGTGLNEQFF.

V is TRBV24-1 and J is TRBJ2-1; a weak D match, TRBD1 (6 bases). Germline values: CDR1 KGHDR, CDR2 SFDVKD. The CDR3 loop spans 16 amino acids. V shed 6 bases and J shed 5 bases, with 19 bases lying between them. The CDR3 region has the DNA TGTGCCACCAGTAAGACAGGTAATCGACCCAACAATGAGCAGTTCTTC. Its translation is CATSKTGNRPNNEQFF.

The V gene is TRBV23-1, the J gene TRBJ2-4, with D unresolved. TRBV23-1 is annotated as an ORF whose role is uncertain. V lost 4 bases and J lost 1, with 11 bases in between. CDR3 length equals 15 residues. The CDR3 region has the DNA TGCGCCAGCAGTCGAGAGGAAGTTGCCAAAAACATTCAGTACTTC. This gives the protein CASSREEVAKNIQYF.

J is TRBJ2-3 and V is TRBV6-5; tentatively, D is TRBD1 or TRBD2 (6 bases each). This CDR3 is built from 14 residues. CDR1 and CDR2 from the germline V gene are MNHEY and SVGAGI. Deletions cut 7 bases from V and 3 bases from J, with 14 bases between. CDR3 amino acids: CASTGERGTDTQYF. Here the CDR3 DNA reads TGTGCCAGCACGGGGGAGAGGGGGACAGATACGCAGTATTTT.

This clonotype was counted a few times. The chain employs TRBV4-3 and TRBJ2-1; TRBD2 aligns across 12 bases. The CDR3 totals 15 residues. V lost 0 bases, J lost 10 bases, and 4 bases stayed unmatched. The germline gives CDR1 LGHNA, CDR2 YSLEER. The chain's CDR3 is CASSQERGLAGEQFF. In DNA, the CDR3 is TGCGCCAGCAGCCAAGAGCGGGGACTAGCGGGCGAGCAGTTCTTC.

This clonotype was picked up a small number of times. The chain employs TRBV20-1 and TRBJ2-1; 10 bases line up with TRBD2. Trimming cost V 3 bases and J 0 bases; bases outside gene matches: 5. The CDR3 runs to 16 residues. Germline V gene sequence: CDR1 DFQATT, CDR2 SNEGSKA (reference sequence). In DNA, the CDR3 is TGCAGTGCTAGTTTAGCGGGGGGCAGCTCCTACAATGAGCAGTTCTTC. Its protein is CSASLAGGSSYNEQFF.

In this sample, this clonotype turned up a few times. The CDR3, as DNA: TGTGCCAGCAGTCCTTTCCTCAATAGCAATCAGCCCCAGCATTTT. This translates into CASSPFLNSNQPQHF. J is TRBJ1-5 and V is TRBV28; D gene ambiguous. The V and J ends lost 5 bases and 0 bases respectively, with 11 bases between them. The germline gives CDR1 MDHEN, CDR2 SYDVKM. This CDR3 has 15 amino acids.

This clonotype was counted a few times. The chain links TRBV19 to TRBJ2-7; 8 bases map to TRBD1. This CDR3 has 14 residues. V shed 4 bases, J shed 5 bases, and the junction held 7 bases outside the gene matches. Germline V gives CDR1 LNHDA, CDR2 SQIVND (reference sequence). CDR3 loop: CASSKARGPDEQYF. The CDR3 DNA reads TGTGCCAGTAGTAAGGCCAGGGGGCCGGACGAGCAGTACTTC.

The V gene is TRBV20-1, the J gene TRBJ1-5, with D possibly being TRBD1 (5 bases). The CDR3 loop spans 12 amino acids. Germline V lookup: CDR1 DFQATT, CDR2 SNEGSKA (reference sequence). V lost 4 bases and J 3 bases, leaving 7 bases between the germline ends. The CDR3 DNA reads TGCAGTGCTACAGGGCTCAATCAGCCCCAGCATTTT. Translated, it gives CSATGLNQPQHF.

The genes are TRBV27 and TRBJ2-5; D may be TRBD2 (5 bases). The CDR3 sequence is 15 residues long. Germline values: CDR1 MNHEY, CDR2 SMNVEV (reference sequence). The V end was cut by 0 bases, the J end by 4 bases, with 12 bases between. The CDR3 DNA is TGTGCCAGCAGTTTATCAACTAGTAGGGTAGAGACCCAGTACTTC. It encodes CASSLSTSRVETQYF.